The clone carrying this T cell receptor (beta chain) has a single count. The antigen remains unidentified. The data were taken from a study of shared clonotypes between healthy human individuals. Study at large: Each donor's CD4 naive and CD4 memory cells filled three plates apiece, CD8 naive two, and CD8 memory one.

Germline values: CDR1 SGHNT, CDR2 YYREEE (reference sequence). V gave up 0 bases and J gave up 5 bases, with 8 bases separating them. The length of the CDR3 is 14 residues. The test was conducted at deep level. Sequencing was performed with immunoSEQ multiplex PCR; in TCRdb, only in-frame clones are kept and a portion is missing. The top ten hold approximately 0.4% of the sample, which has more than 1,200,000 clones, approximately 98.5% seen once. Broader study findings: All-four-donor shared clonotypes had higher generation probabilities than non-shared clonotypes did. Donor scarcity curtailed the genetic and exposure-history diversity represented herein.

The specimen was naive CD4+ T cells sorted from blood. Subset given: CD45RA+ positively selected. This receptor was taken from a man aged 30 to 45 in good health. The rearrangement uses TRBV5-4 and TRBJ1-4; D is uncertain. The CDR3 DNA sequence: TGTGCCAGCAGCTTGGAAGGGATGAATGAAAAACTGTTTTTT. This sequence encodes CASSLEGMNEKLFF. Complete variable domain (other parts from reference TRBV5-4 and TRBJ1-4): ETGVTQSPTHLIKTRGQQVTLRCSSQSGHNTVSWYQQALGQGPQFIFQYYREEENGRGNFPPRFSGLQFPNYSSELNVNALELDDSALYLCASSLEGMNEKLFFGSGTQLSVL.